This T cell receptor beta chain emerged from a study of CXCR4 blockade with PD-1 therapy in pancreatic cancer. Study-level points and caveats: Only TCRbeta chains were sequenced here. Frequent tumor clones were encoded by many distinct rearrangements, suggesting shared antigens. Tumor clonality averaged about 0.15 versus 0.049 in healthy blood, not predicting survival.

Method: immunoSEQ multiplex PCR; TCRdb's copy keeps in-frame clones and lacks some. The sample has about 8,900 clones, around 50% seen once; the top ten hold roughly 7.3%. The archived tumor blocks came from patients without neoadjuvant therapy before resection. The CDR3 sequence is 13 residues long. V lost 4 bases and J 5 bases, leaving 14 bases between the germline ends. CDR1 SQVTM and CDR2 ANQGSEA come from the germline V gene. On this clone: Its antigen is still unknown.

The chain links TRBV29-1 to TRBJ1-1; D might be TRBD1 (6 bases). Material for sequencing was tumor tissue. The TCR was taken from a human donor with pancreatic ductal adenocarcinoma. The CDR3 here is CSVARAGDTEAFF. The CDR3 DNA is TGCAGCGTTGCAAGGGCAGGGGATACTGAAGCTTTCTTT.